Each of the 9 T cell receptor beta chains below was sequenced from the same sample in a study of CD8+ T cells in alopecia areata. Noted treatment: oral pan-JAK inhibitor, 5-10 mg twice daily. Extraction of RNA preceded its reverse transcription into cDNA, which served as the sequencing template. Only in-frame clones appear in the TCRdb table, and some are missing; sequencing was by immunoSEQ multiplex PCR. The table lists roughly 120,000 clones, 56% of them singletons, with about 3.4% in the top ten. Sequences were derived from CD4+ T cells sorted from blood, sampled at week 24, from a patient treated with tofacitinib. These TCRs come from a human donor with alopecia areata.

The V call is TRBV6-4, the J call TRBJ2-3; D might be TRBD1 (6 bases). CDR1 is MRHNA, CDR2 SNTAGT, per germline. The CDR3 is made up of 13 amino acids. Trimming shortened V by 0 bases and J by 9 bases, and 10 bases separated the two germline ends. The CDR3 DNA is TGTGCCAGCAGTGACTCCAGGGGCGGGACGCAGTATTTT. It specifies CASSDSRGGTQYF.

V gene TRBV29-1 combines with J gene TRBJ1-6, with D perhaps matching TRBD1 (5 bases). The V gene lost 5 bases and the J gene lost 10 bases, with 15 bases spanning the gap. The CDR3 is 13 amino acids. The germline V gene encodes CDR1 SQVTM and CDR2 ANQGSEA. For the CDR3, the DNA is TGCAGCGTTACGACAGTTCCGGGGTCACCCCTCCACTTT. Translated: CSVTTVPGSPLHF.

The chain has TRBV30 and TRBJ2-7, with TRBD2 matching over 13 bases. This CDR3 region has 17 residues. The germline gives CDR1 GTSNPN, CDR2 SVGIG (reference sequence). Trimming cost V 5 bases and J 6 bases; bases outside gene matches: 16. The CDR3 here is CAWPGTSGEKKRGEQYF. The DNA of the CDR3 is TGTGCCTGGCCGGGGACTAGCGGGGAGAAAAAACGTGGCGAGCAGTACTTC.

The gene calls are TRBV4-1 and TRBJ2-6, with 7 bases matching TRBD2. After removal of 7 bases from V and 3 bases from J, the junction contained 9 bases not matched to a gene. CDR3 length: 16 amino acids. In germline, CDR1 is MGHRA, CDR2 YSYEKL. CDR3 loop: CASTSPGRVGANVLTF. The CDR3, as DNA: TGCGCCAGCACCTCCCCTGGGAGGGTTGGGGCCAACGTCCTGACTTTC.

Note on this clone: The same CDR3 also results from other DNA sequences found in this sample. The V call is TRBV30, the J call TRBJ1-5; D might be TRBD1 (6 bases). V was shortened by 0 bases and J by 4 bases, with 10 bases between the two germline ends. The CDR3 extends over 14 amino acids. The germline V gene has CDR1 GTSNPN and CDR2 SVGIG (reference sequence). CDR3 sequence reads: CAWSVGARNQPQHF. For the CDR3, the DNA is TGTGCCTGGAGTGTGGGGGCACGGAATCAGCCCCAGCATTTT.

The chain has TRBV13 and TRBJ2-7; D is perhaps TRBD1 (6 bases). This CDR3 is built from 15 residues. Trimming took 3 bases from V and 0 from J, leaving 12 bases between them. Germline loops: CDR1 PRHDT, CDR2 FYEKMQ (reference sequence). The CDR3 sequence: CASSFPRGSSYEQYF. CDR3 bases: TGTGCCAGCAGCTTCCCCAGGGGCTCCTCCTACGAGCAGTACTTC.

The chain joins TRBV6-6 to TRBJ1-1; 10 bases fit TRBD1. Germline CDR1 reads MNHNY; CDR2 reads SVGAGI (reference sequence). The ends lost 6 bases at V and 10 bases at J; junction bases unmatched: 11. The CDR3 length is 14 residues. In DNA, the CDR3 is TGTGCCAGCAGCCCCCATGGACAGGGGGTTTCAGCTTTCTTT. Protein sequence: CASSPHGQGVSAFF.

This chain connects TRBV4-2 to TRBJ1-2; D possibly corresponds to TRBD1 (6 bases). The CDR3 is 15 residues long. Looked up from germline, CDR1 is LGHNA and CDR2 is YNFKEQ. Trimming took off 1 base at V and 8 bases at J, with 17 bases between the two ends. This CDR3 is CASSQAGTSPMGYTF. Here the CDR3 DNA reads TGTGCCAGCAGCCAAGCCGGGACATCCCCCATGGGCTACACCTTC.

This clone appeared once. The gene calls are TRBV30 and TRBJ1-4, with D uncertain. This CDR3 region has 14 residues. Germline V gene lookup returns CDR1 GTSNPN and CDR2 SVGIG (reference sequence). Deletions cut 1 base from V and 0 bases from J, with 6 bases between. CDR3: CAWSDQPTNEKLFF. DNA for the CDR3: TGTGCCTGGAGTGACCAACCAACTAATGAAAAACTGTTTTTT.